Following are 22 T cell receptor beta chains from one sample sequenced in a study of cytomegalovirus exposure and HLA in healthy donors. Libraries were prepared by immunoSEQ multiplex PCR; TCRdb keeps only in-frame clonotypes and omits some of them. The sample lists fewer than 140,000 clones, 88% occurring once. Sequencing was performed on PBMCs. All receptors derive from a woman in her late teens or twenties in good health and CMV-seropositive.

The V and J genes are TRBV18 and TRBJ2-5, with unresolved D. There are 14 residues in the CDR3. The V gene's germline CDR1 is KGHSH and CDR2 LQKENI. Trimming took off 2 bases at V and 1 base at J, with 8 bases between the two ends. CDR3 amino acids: CASSPILGQETQYF. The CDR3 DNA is TGTGCCAGCTCACCAATCCTAGGCCAAGAGACCCAGTACTTC.

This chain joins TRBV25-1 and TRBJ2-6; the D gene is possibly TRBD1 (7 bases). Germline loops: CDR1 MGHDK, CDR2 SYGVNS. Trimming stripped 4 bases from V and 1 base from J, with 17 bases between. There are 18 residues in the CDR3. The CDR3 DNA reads TGTGCCAGCAGTGGGAGGGACAGAATTTTATCTGGGGCCAACGTCCTGACTTTC. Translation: CASSGRDRILSGANVLTF.

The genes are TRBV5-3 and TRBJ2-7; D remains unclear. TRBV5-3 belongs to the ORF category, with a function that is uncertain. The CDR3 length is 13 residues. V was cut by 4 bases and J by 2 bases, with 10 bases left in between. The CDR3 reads CARSPTETYEQYF. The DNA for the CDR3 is TGTGCCAGAAGCCCCACAGAAACCTACGAGCAGTACTTC.

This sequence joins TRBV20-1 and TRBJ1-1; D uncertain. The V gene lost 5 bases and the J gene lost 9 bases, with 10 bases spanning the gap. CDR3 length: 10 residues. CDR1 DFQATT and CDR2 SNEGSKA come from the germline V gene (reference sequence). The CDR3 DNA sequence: TGCAGTGCTTCCGGGTTCCAAGCTTTCTTT. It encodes CSASGFQAFF.

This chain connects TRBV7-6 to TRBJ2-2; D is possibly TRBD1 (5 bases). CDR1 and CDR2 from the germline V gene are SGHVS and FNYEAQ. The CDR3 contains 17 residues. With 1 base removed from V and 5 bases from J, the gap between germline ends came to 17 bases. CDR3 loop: CASSLGRAGIRTGELFF. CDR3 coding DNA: TGTGCCAGCAGCTTAGGACGGGCAGGGATTCGTACCGGGGAGCTGTTTTTT.

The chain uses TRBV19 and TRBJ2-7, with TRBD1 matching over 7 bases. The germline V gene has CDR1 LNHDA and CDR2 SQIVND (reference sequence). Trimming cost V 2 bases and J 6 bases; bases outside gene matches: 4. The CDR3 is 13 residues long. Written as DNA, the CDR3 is TGTGCCAGTAGTATAAAGGACAGGACCGAGCAGTACGTC. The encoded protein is CASSIKDRTEQYV.

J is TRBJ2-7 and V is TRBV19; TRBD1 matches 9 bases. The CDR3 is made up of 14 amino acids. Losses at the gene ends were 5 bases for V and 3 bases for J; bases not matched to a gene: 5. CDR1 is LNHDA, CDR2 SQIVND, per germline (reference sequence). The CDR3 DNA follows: TGTGCCAGTAGTCTTGGACAGGGGAGCTACGAGCAGTACTTC. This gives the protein CASSLGQGSYEQYF.

CDR3 amino acids: CASSLGWDTRIYGYTF. The CDR3 bases are TGTGCCAGCAGCTTGGGTTGGGACACTAGAATCTATGGCTACACCTTC. The chain has TRBV11-2 and TRBJ1-2; maybe TRBD1 (6 bases). V lost 3 bases to trimming and J lost 4 bases, with 18 bases between them. CDR1 is SGHAT, CDR2 FQNNGV, per germline. The CDR3 runs to 16 residues.

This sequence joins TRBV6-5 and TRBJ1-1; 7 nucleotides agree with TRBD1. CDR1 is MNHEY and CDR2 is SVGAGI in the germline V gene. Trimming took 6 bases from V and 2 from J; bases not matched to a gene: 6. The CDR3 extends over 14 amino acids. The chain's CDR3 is CASRPRDSNTEAFF. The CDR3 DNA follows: TGTGCCAGCAGACCCCGGGACAGTAACACTGAAGCTTTCTTT.

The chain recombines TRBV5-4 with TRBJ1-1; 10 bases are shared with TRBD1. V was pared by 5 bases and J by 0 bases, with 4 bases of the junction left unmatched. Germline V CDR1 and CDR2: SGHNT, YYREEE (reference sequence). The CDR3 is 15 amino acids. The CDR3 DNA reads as TGTGCCAGCAGTTCGGACAGGGGGATGAACACTGAAGCTTTCTTT. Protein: CASSSDRGMNTEAFF.

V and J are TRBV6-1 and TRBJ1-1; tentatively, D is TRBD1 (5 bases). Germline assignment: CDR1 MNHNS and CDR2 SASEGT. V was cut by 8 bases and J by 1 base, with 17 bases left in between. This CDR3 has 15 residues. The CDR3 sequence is CASLQGEGKNTEAFF. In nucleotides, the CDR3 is TGTGCCAGCCTACAAGGGGAGGGAAAGAACACTGAAGCTTTCTTT.

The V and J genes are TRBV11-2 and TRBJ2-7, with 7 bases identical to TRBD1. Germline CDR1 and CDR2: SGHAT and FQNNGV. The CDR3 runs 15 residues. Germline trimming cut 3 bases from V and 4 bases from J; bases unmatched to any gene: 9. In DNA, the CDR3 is TGTGCCAGCAGCTTTTTTCTAGGACAGGAGTACGAGCAGTACTTC. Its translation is CASSFFLGQEYEQYF.

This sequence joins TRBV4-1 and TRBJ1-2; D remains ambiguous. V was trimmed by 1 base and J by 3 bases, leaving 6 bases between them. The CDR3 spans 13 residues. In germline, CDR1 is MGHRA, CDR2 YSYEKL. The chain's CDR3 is CASSQVNYYGYTF. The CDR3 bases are TGCGCCAGCAGCCAAGTCAACTACTATGGCTACACCTTC.

CDR3 amino acids: CASSLSNTEAFF. The CDR3 DNA follows: TGTGCCAGCTCCCTGTCGAACACTGAAGCTTTCTTT. The chain has TRBV18 and TRBJ1-1, with D unresolved. V lost 6 bases and J 1 base, leaving 6 bases between the germline ends. CDR1 KGHSH and CDR2 LQKENI come from the germline V gene. The CDR3 has 12 residues.

The CDR3 nucleotides read TGCGCCAGCAGCCAAGGAGGCAGAGCTAACTATGGCTACACCTTC. The encoded protein is CASSQGGRANYGYTF. The V call is TRBV4-3, the J call TRBJ1-2; D is undetermined. Germline-derived CDR1 and CDR2 are LGHNA and YSLEER. The V end was cut by 1 base, the J end by 0 bases, with 9 bases between. The CDR3 consists of 15 residues.

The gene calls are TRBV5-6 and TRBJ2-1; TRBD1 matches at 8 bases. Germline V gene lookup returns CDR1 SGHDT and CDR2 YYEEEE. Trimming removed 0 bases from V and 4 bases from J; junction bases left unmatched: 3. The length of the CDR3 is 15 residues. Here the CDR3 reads CASSLGQGPYNEQFF. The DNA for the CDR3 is TGTGCCAGCAGCTTGGGACAGGGGCCGTACAATGAGCAGTTCTTC.

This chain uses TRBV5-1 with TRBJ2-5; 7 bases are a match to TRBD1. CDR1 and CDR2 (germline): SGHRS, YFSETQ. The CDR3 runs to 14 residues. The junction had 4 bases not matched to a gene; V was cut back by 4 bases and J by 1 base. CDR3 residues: CASSPGQLQETQYF. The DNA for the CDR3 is TGCGCCAGCAGCCCGGGACAGCTCCAAGAGACCCAGTACTTC.

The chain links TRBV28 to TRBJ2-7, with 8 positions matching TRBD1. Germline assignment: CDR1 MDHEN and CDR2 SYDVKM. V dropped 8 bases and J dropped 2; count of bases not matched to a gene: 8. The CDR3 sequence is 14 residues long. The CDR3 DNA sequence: TGTGCCAGCCGAAGACAGGGGCCCCCCTACGAGCAGTACGTC. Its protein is CASRRQGPPYEQYV.

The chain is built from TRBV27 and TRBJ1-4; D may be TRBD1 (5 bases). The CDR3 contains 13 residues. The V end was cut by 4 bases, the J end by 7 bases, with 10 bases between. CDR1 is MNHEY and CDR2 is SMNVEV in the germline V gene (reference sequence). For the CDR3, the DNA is TGTGCCAGCAGTTCAGGGCTTGGTGAAAAACTGTTTTTT. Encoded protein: CASSSGLGEKLFF.

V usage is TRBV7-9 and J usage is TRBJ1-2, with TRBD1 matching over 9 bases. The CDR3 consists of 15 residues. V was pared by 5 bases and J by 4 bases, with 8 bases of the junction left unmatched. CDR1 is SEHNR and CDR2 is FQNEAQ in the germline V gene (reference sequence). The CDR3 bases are TGTGCCAGCAGCGAGGACAGGGGACCGATCTATGGCTACACCTTC. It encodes CASSEDRGPIYGYTF.

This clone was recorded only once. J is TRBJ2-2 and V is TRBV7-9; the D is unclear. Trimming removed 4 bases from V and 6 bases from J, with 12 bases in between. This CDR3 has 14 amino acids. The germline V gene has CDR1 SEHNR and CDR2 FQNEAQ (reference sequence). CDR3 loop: CASSSLSRPGELFF. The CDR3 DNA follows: TGTGCCAGCAGCTCCCTGTCCAGGCCCGGGGAGCTGTTTTTT. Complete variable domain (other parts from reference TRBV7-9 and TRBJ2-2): DTGVSQNPRHKITKRGQNVTFRCDPISEHNRLYWYRQTLGQGPEFLTYFQNEAQLEKSRLLSDRFSAERPKGSFSTLEIQRTEQGDSAMYLCASSSLSRPGELFFGEGSRLTVL.

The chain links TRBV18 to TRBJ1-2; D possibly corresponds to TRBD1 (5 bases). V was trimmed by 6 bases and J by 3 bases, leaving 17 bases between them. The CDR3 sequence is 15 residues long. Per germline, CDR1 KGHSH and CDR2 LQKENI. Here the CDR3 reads CASSLDRAFDYGYTF. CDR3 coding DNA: TGTGCCAGCTCCCTAGACAGAGCCTTCGACTATGGCTACACCTTC.